This is a list of T cell receptor beta chains from one sample in a study of blood T cell repertoires in COVID-19. Method: immunoSEQ multiplex PCR; TCRdb's copy keeps in-frame clones and lacks some. The repertoire consists of roughly 260,000 clones, with approximately 86% occurring once and the leading ten covering about 2.6%. The material sequenced was PBMCs or T cells enriched from blood (not recorded which). These receptors all stem from a woman between 18 and 29 years old who had recovered from COVID-19. The CDR3 runs from the conserved cysteine through the conserved F or W. Fields, in order: J gene, clone size, V gene, D gene, CDR3 DNA, CDR3 protein. The D gene is left open where the match is weak. Rows give clone size only sometimes, using once, few, many, or a class for an expanded clone.

J gene: TRBJ1-1
clone size: -
V gene: TRBV2
D gene: -
CDR3 DNA: TGTGCCAGCAGTGGACATTTGAACACTGAAGCTTTCTTT
CDR3 protein: CASSGHLNTEAFF

J gene: TRBJ2-7
clone size: few
V gene: TRBV6-7
D gene: -
CDR3 DNA: TGTGCCAGCAGTGGGGACGGGAGCTCCTACGAGCAGTACTTC
CDR3 protein: CASSGDGSSYEQYF

J gene: TRBJ1-3
clone size: -
V gene: TRBV29-1
D gene: TRBD1
CDR3 DNA: TGCAGCGTCGCCCAGGGGGCAGCTGGAAACACCATATATTTT
CDR3 protein: CSVAQGAAGNTIYF

J gene: TRBJ2-3
clone size: -
V gene: TRBV19
D gene: TRBD2
CDR3 DNA: TGTGCCAGTAGTACCCTCGAGCGGGGTAGCACAGATACGCAGTATTTT
CDR3 protein: CASSTLERGSTDTQYF

J gene: TRBJ2-7
clone size: -
V gene: TRBV5-1
D gene: -
CDR3 DNA: TGCGCCAGCCCCTTCAGACAGCAGATATACGAGCAGTACTTC
CDR3 protein: CASPFRQQIYEQYF

J gene: TRBJ1-4
clone size: once
V gene: TRBV7-9
D gene: TRBD1
CDR3 DNA: TGTGCCAGCAGCCCCCTCGACAGGGCGGGGAATGAAAAACTGTTTTTT
CDR3 protein: CASSPLDRAGNEKLFF

J gene: TRBJ2-1
clone size: -
V gene: TRBV2
D gene: TRBD2
CDR3 DNA: TGTGCCAGCCGGCGGATGGGACTAGCGGGCGGAAGGAATGAGCAGTTCTTC
CDR3 protein: CASRRMGLAGGRNEQFF

J gene: TRBJ2-3
clone size: -
V gene: TRBV7-2
D gene: TRBD1
CDR3 DNA: TGTGCCAGCAGCTTGGACAGGGGGTTCACAGATACGCAGTATTTT
CDR3 protein: CASSLDRGFTDTQYF

J gene: TRBJ2-1
clone size: -
V gene: TRBV7-2
D gene: -
CDR3 DNA: TGTGCCAGCAGCTTTCAAGGCGGGGAAGGTGAGCAGTTCTTC
CDR3 protein: CASSFQGGEGEQFF

J gene: TRBJ2-2
clone size: -
V gene: TRBV7-3
D gene: -
CDR3 DNA: TGTGCCAGCAGCTTAAGGCCTAGCGAGGCGAACACCGGGGAGCTGTTTTTT
CDR3 protein: CASSLRPSEANTGELFF

J gene: TRBJ2-7
clone size: -
V gene: TRBV5-5
D gene: -
CDR3 DNA: TGTGCCAGCAGCTTGTTTAGGGGCTCCTACGAGCAGTACTTC
CDR3 protein: CASSLFRGSYEQYF

J gene: TRBJ2-7
clone size: -
V gene: TRBV7-6
D gene: TRBD1
CDR3 DNA: TGTGCCAGCACCACTGGGGGGACAGGGCCCGACGAGCAGTACTTC
CDR3 protein: CASTTGGTGPDEQYF

J gene: TRBJ2-7
clone size: -
V gene: TRBV21-1
D gene: -
CDR3 DNA: TGTGCCAGCAGCAAAGTTTGTGTCGACACCTCCTACGAGCAGTACTTC
CDR3 protein: CASSKVCVDTSYEQYF

J gene: TRBJ2-5
clone size: -
V gene: TRBV15
D gene: TRBD2
CDR3 DNA: TGTGCCACCAGCGAGACTAGCGGGAGTGCCTGGGGAGATGACCAAGAGACCCAGTACTTC
CDR3 protein: CATSETSGSAWGDDQETQYF

J gene: TRBJ2-3
clone size: -
V gene: TRBV13
D gene: -
CDR3 DNA: TGTGCCAGCAGCTCTACAGATACGCAGTATTTT
CDR3 protein: CASSSTDTQYF

J gene: TRBJ1-1
clone size: -
V gene: TRBV30
D gene: TRBD1
CDR3 DNA: TGTGCCTGGAGTTCCGGGACAGTGAACACTGAAGCTTTCTTT
CDR3 protein: CAWSSGTVNTEAFF

J gene: TRBJ2-3
clone size: -
V gene: TRBV5-1
D gene: -
CDR3 DNA: TGCGCCAGCAGCTTGCCTTCCACAGATACGCAGTATTTT
CDR3 protein: CASSLPSTDTQYF

J gene: TRBJ2-3
clone size: -
V gene: TRBV5-8
D gene: -
CDR3 DNA: TGTGCCAGCAGCCTGGGGGGACAAGGATCGGATACGCAGTATTTT
CDR3 protein: CASSLGGQGSDTQYF

J gene: TRBJ2-5
clone size: -
V gene: TRBV15
D gene: -
CDR3 DNA: TGTGCCACCAGCAGAGGGGGCAGTTGGCAAGAGACCCAGTACTTC
CDR3 protein: CATSRGGSWQETQYF

J gene: TRBJ1-5
clone size: -
V gene: TRBV12-5
D gene: TRBD1
CDR3 DNA: TGTGCTAGTGGACTACAGGGGTATAGCAATCAGCCCCAGCATTTT
CDR3 protein: CASGLQGYSNQPQHF

J gene: TRBJ1-5
clone size: -
V gene: TRBV15
D gene: -
CDR3 DNA: TGTGCCACCAGCAGAGTGAGAGGCAATCAGCCCCAGCATTTT
CDR3 protein: CATSRVRGNQPQHF

J gene: TRBJ2-3
clone size: -
V gene: TRBV7-2
D gene: -
CDR3 DNA: TGTGCCAGCAGCACCCCCTCCTACGGCGACTATGGCACAGATACGCAGTATTTT
CDR3 protein: CASSTPSYGDYGTDTQYF

J gene: TRBJ2-6
clone size: -
V gene: TRBV28
D gene: -
CDR3 DNA: TGTGCCAGCAGTTTGTACAGCTCTGGGGCCAACGTCCTGACTTTC
CDR3 protein: CASSLYSSGANVLTF

J gene: TRBJ2-1
clone size: -
V gene: TRBV6-2/TRBV6-3
D gene: TRBD2
CDR3 DNA: TGTGCCAGCAGTTACTCATCGGTTGGGGACCTAGCGGGTGTTTACAATGAGCAGTTCTTC
CDR3 protein: CASSYSSVGDLAGVYNEQFF

J gene: TRBJ2-3
clone size: -
V gene: TRBV28
D gene: TRBD1
CDR3 DNA: TGTGCCAGCAGTTTTAAGGACAGGTACACAGATACGCAGTATTTT
CDR3 protein: CASSFKDRYTDTQYF

J gene: TRBJ1-3
clone size: -
V gene: TRBV5-6
D gene: -
CDR3 DNA: TGTGCCAGCAGCCTCGGGACTCGACGCCCATCCGGAAACACCATATATTTT
CDR3 protein: CASSLGTRRPSGNTIYF

J gene: TRBJ2-2
clone size: few
V gene: TRBV5-4
D gene: TRBD1
CDR3 DNA: TGTGCCAGCAGCCTGGACAGGGGCTACCGGGAGCTGTTTTTT
CDR3 protein: CASSLDRGYRELFF